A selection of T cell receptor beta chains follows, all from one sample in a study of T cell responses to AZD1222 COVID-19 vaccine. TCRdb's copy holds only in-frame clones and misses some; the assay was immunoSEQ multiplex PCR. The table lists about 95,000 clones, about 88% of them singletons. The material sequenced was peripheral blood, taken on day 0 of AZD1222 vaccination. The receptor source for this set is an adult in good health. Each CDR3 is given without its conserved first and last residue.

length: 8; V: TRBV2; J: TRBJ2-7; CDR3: ASSERRWY
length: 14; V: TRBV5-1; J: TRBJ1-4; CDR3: ASSVDRGRVFEKLF
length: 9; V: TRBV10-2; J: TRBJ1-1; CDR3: ASRGNTEAF
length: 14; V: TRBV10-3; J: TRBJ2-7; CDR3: AISESGQGAIYEQY
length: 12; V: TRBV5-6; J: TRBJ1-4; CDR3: ASSFGTGAEKLF
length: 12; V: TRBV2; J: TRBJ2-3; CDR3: ASSGTYKADTQY
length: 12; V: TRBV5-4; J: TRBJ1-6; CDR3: ASSPGRSNSPLH
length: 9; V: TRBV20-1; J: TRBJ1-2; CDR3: SARIGYGYT
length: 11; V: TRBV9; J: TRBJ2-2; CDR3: ASSVTGTGELF
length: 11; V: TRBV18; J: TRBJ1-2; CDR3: ASSQDREAGYT
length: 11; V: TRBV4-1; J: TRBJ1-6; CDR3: ASSQAGVSPLH
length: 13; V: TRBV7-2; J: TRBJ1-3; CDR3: ASSLMSGTGNTIY
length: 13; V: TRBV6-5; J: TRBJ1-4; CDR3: ASSYQGQGEEKLF
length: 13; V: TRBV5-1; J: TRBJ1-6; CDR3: ASSLEGQLNSPLH
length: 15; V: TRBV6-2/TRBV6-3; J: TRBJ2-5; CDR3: ASSYSMRGGRLETQY
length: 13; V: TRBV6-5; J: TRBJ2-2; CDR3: ASSPGGTYTGELF
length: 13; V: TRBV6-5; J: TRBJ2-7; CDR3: ASSFRQGSSYEQY
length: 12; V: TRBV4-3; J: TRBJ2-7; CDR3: ASSDYGGPYEQY
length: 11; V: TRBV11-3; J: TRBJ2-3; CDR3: ASSSGVTDTQY
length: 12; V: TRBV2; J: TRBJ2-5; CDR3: ASRELAAQETQY
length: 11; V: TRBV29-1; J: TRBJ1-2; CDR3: SVESGSNYGYT
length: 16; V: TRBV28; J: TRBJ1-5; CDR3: ASSWPGQGAFSNQPQH
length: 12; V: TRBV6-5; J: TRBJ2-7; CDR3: ASSYGTGAGEQY
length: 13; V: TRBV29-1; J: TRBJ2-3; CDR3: SAHRTSGVTDTQY
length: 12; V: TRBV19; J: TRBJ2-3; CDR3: ASRRQGGTDTQY
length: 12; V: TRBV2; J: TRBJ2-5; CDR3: ASSKPGPAETQY
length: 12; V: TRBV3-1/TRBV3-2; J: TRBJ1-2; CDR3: ASSKEGVNYGYT
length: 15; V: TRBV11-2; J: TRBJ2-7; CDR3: ASSLAGGTSGFYEQY
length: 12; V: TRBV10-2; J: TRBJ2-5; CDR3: ASSDPGPEETQY
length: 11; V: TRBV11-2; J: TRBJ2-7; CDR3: ASSSAGGPEQY
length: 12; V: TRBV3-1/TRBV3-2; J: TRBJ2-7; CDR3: ASSQFTGSYEQY
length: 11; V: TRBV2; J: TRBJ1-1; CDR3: ASKRQQNTEAF
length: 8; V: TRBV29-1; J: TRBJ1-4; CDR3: SVESEKLF
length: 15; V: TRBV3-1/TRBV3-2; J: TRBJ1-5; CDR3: ASSQGFGGASNQPQH
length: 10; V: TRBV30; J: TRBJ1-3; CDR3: AWTSSGNTIY
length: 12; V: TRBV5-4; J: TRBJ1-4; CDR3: ASLAPRGNEKLF
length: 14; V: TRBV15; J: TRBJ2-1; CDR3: ATSLAGGGSYNEQF
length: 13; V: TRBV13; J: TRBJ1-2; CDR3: ASSLGTGGNYGYT
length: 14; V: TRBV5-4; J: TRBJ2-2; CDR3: ASSLVRGSGTGELF
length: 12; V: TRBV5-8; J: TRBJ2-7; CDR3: ASSLIWGTYEQY
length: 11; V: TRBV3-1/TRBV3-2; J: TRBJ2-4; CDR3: ASSQRSVGIQY
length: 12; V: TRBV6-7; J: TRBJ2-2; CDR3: AIPLLRNTGELF
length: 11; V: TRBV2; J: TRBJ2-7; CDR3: AITVQGIGEQY
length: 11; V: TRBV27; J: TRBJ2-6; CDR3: ASSLWGANVLT
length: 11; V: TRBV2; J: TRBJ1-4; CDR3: ASTPAFNEKLF
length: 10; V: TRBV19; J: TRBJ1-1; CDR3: ASSIIQEEAF
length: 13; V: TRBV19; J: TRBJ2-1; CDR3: ASSIRDSFGNEQF
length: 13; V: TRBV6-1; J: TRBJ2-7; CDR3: ASSERAGGSYEQY
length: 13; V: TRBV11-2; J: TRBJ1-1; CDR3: ASSSLTGISTEAF
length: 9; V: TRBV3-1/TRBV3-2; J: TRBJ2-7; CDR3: ASSYGLGQY
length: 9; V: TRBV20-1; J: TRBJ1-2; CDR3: SAREDYGYT
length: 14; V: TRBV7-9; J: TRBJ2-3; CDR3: ASSATSGASTDTQY